These 10 T cell receptor beta chains share one sample of origin, sequenced in a study of blood T cell repertoires in COVID-19. TCRdb's copy holds only in-frame clones and misses some; the assay was immunoSEQ multiplex PCR. The sample contains around 450,000 clones, approximately 90% of which appear only once. Sequenced material: peripheral blood. The receptors derive from a woman under 40 with acute or convalescent COVID-19.

The genes are TRBV15 and TRBJ1-3; a weak D match, TRBD1 (6 bases). The CDR3 runs to 17 residues. Trimming left V 0 bases short and J 1 base short, with 13 bases between. CDR1 is LNHNV, CDR2 YYDKDF, per germline (reference sequence). This chain's CDR3 is CATSRELLTGSGNTIYF. CDR3 nucleotides: TGTGCCACCAGCAGAGAACTCTTAACAGGGTCTGGAAACACCATATATTTT.

The chain links TRBV5-1 to TRBJ2-2, with TRBD1 identical over 7 bases. Trimming at V came to 4 bases and at J to 6 bases, leaving 6 bases not matched to a gene. Germline V gene data show CDR1 as SGHRS and CDR2 as YFSETQ. The CDR3 has 14 amino acids. CDR3: CASSRQGVPGELFF. The DNA of the CDR3 is TGCGCCAGCAGCCGGCAGGGGGTGCCCGGGGAGCTGTTTTTT.

This chain links TRBV19 with TRBJ1-2; D perhaps matches TRBD1 (5 bases). The ends were cut back, 4 bases at V and 4 bases at J, with 7 bases in the middle. There are 12 residues in the CDR3. Germline loops: CDR1 LNHDA, CDR2 SQIVND (reference sequence). For the CDR3, the DNA is TGTGCCAGTAGTACAGACAGCTATGGCTACACCTTC. It yields the protein CASSTDSYGYTF.

The chain employs TRBV5-6 and TRBJ2-7; tentative D call: TRBD1 (7 bases). Deletions cut 2 bases from V and 3 bases from J, with 12 bases between. The CDR3 is 14 residues long. CDR1 and CDR2 (germline): SGHDT, YYEEEE. The CDR3 coding sequence is TGTGCCAGCAGCTTTGGAGGGGGCGGCTACGAGCAGTACTTC. The encoded protein is CASSFGGGGYEQYF.

This chain uses TRBV9 with TRBJ2-3, with 11 bases lining up with TRBD2. V shed 5 bases and J 4 bases; nucleotides not matched to a gene: 6. The CDR3 length is 15 residues. CDR1 and CDR2 from the germline V gene are SGDLS and YYNGEE. Here the CDR3 reads CASSLTSGGPDTQYF. CDR3 coding DNA: TGTGCCAGCAGTCTTACTAGCGGGGGACCAGATACGCAGTATTTT.

The V and J genes are TRBV11-1 and TRBJ2-3; 9 nucleotides match TRBD2. There are 15 residues in the CDR3. Germline-derived CDR1 and CDR2 are SGHAT and FQDESV (reference sequence). The V gene end was trimmed by 5 bases and the J gene end by 2 bases; junction bases not matched to a gene: 5. This chain's CDR3 is CASSQSGGHTDTQYF. In DNA form, the CDR3 reads TGTGCCAGCAGCCAGAGCGGGGGGCACACAGATACGCAGTATTTT.

V is TRBV7-2 and J is TRBJ2-2; 10 positions match TRBD1. Unmatched junction bases numbered 10, after V lost 2 bases and J lost 7 bases. The CDR3 extends over 17 amino acids. The germline CDR1 and CDR2 sequences are SGHTA and FQGNSA. CDR3 sequence (DNA): TGTGCCAGCAGCTTATCCCCGGGACAGGGGTCCAACGGGGAGCTGTTTTTT. Protein: CASSLSPGQGSNGELFF.

The chain combines TRBV18 with TRBJ1-4, with TRBD1 identical over 9 bases. Germline-derived CDR1 and CDR2 are KGHSH and LQKENI. V lost 4 bases and J lost 8; bases outside the gene matches: 8. This CDR3 spans 15 amino acids. CDR3 sequence reads: CASSRSQGAGEKLFF. CDR3 bases: TGTGCCAGCTCACGCTCACAGGGGGCAGGCGAAAAACTGTTTTTT.

The V call is TRBV5-4, the J call TRBJ2-1; a possible D gene is TRBD2 (5 bases). The CDR3 covers 17 residues. With 0 bases removed from V and 4 bases from J, the gap between germline ends came to 17 bases. Per germline, CDR1 SGHNT and CDR2 YYREEE (reference sequence). The CDR3 sequence is CASSLDVSARGYNEQFF. As DNA, the CDR3 is TGTGCCAGCAGCTTGGATGTTAGCGCTAGAGGGTACAATGAGCAGTTCTTC.

V and J are TRBV6-7 and TRBJ2-1; D might be TRBD1 (5 bases). TRBV6-7 is reported as an ORF; its role is uncertain. This CDR3 is 16 amino acids long. V was trimmed by 6 bases and J by 1 base, leaving 16 bases between them. DNA of the CDR3: TGTGCCAGCAGCCAACCCCTGGGGCTTTCCTACAATGAGCAGTTCTTC. It specifies CASSQPLGLSYNEQFF.